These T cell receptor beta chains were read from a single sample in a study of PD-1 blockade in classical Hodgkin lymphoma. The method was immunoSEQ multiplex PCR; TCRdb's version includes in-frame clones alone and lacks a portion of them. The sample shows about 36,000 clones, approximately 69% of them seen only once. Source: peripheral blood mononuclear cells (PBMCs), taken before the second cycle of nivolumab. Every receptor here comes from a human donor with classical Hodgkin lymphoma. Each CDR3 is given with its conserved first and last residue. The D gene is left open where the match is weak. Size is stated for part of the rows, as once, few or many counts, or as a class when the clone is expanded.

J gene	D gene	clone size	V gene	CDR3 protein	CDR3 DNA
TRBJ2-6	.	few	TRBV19	CASSIGQAGANVLTF	TGTGCCAGTAGTATTGGTCAGGCTGGGGCCAACGTCCTGACTTTC
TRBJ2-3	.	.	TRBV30	CAWDGTRTDTQYF	TGTGCCTGGGATGGGACTCGCACAGATACGCAGTATTTT
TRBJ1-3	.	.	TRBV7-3	CASSSQAGSGNTIYF	TGTGCCAGCAGCTCCCAGGCGGGGTCTGGAAACACCATATATTTT
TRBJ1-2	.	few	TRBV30	CAWSATGNYGYTF	TGTGCCTGGAGTGCAACAGGGAACTATGGCTACACCTTC
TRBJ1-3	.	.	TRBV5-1	CASSRASGNTIYF	TGCGCCAGCAGCCGTGCCTCTGGAAACACCATATATTTT
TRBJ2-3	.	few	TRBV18	CASSPPSDADTQYF	TGTGCCAGCTCACCCCCCAGTGACGCAGATACGCAGTATTTT
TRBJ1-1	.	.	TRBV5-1	CASSLPGGNRGDEAFF	TGCGCCAGCAGCTTGCCTGGGGGTAATCGAGGAGATGAAGCTTTCTTT
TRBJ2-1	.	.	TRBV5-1	CASSLDTYNEQFF	TGCGCCAGCAGCCTCGACACTTACAATGAGCAGTTCTTC
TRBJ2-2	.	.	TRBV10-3	CASSPSAGELFF	TGTGCCAGCAGTCCATCCGCCGGGGAGCTGTTTTTT
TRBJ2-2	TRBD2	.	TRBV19	CASTGLAGTGELFF	TGTGCCAGTACTGGCCTAGCGGGCACCGGGGAGCTGTTTTTT
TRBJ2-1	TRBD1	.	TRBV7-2	CASSTRQGRTRFF	TGTGCCAGCAGCACACGACAGGGCCGTACCCGGTTCTTC
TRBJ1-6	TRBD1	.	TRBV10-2	CASTEWDRVNSPLHF	TGCGCCAGCACCGAATGGGACAGGGTGAATTCACCCCTCCACTTT
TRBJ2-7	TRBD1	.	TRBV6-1	CASSLGDRGPYEQYF	TGTGCCAGCAGTTTAGGGGACAGGGGGCCCTACGAGCAGTACTTC
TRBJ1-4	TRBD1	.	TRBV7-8	CASRTQGVANEKLFF	TGTGCCAGCAGAACACAGGGGGTCGCTAATGAAAAACTGTTTTTT
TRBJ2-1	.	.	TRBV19	CASSIYGLKGSSSYNEQFF	TGTGCCAGTAGTATTTACGGGTTGAAGGGCTCAAGCTCCTACAATGAGCAGTTCTTC
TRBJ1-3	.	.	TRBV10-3	CATQETGNTIYF	TGTGCCACTCAAGAAACTGGAAACACCATATATTTT
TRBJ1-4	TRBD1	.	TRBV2	CASTPGGYEKLFF	TGTGCCAGCACACCAGGGGGATATGAAAAACTGTTTTTT
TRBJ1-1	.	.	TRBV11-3	CASSYTRPPNTEAFF	TGTGCCAGCAGCTATACCCGACCCCCGAACACTGAAGCTTTCTTT
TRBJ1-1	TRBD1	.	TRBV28	CASSLGDREGLGFF	TGTGCCAGCAGTTTGGGTGACAGGGAAGGCCTGGGGTTCTTT
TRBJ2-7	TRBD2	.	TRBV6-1	CASEGLAAYEQYF	TGTGCCAGCGAAGGACTAGCGGCGTACGAGCAGTACTTC
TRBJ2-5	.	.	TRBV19	CASSLGVLETQYF	TGTGCCAGTAGCCTCGGAGTTCTGGAGACCCAGTACTTC
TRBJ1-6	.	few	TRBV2	CASSEVGVGGFSPLHF	TGTGCCAGCAGTGAAGTCGGGGTTGGGGGATTTTCACCCCTCCACTTT
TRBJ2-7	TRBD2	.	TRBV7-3	CASSLGLAGSYEQYF	TGTGCCAGCAGCCTCGGACTAGCGGGTTCCTACGAGCAGTACTTC
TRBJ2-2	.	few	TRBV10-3	CAIRSTWNGELFF	TGTGCCATCAGAAGTACGTGGAACGGGGAGCTGTTTTTT
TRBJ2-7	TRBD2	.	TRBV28	CASRSLAGGSYEQYF	TGTGCCAGCAGGTCACTAGCGGGGGGCTCCTACGAGCAGTACTTC
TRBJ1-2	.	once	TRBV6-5	CASSYWGGESYGYTF	TGTGCCAGCAGTTACTGGGGGGGAGAAAGCTATGGCTACACCTTC
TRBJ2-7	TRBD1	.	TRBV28	CASSKTGRRGEQYF	TGTGCCAGCAGTAAGACAGGGCGTAGGGGTGAGCAGTACTTC
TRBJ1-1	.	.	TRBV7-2	CASSLSGDTEAFF	TGTGCCAGCAGCTTAAGTGGGGACACTGAAGCTTTCTTT
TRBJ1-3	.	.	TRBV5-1	CASSPGDFSGNTIYF	TGCGCCAGCAGCCCAGGTGATTTCTCTGGAAACACCATATATTTT
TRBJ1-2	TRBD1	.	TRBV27	CASRSLGQGTYGYTF	TGTGCCAGCAGAAGCCTGGGACAGGGGACCTATGGCTACACCTTC
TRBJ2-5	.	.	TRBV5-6	CASAPGLRREGETQYF	TGTGCCAGCGCACCCGGCTTGAGGCGGGAAGGTGAGACCCAGTACTTC
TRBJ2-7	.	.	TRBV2	CASSTGLPEQYF	TGTGCCAGCAGTACGGGTCTGCCCGAGCAGTACTTC
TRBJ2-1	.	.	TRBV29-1	CSVEPLTTNEQFF	TGCAGCGTTGAACCTCTCACCACAAATGAGCAGTTCTTC
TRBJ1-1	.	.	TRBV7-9	CASSLAPHAEAFF	TGTGCCAGCAGCTTAGCGCCCCACGCTGAAGCTTTCTTT
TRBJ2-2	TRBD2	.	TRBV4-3	CASSQPFGASGNTGELFF	TGCGCCAGCAGCCAACCCTTTGGTGCTAGCGGAAACACCGGGGAGCTGTTTTTT
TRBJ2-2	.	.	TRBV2	CASSGRGWGTGELFF	TGTGCCAGCAGTGGACGAGGGTGGGGGACCGGGGAGCTGTTTTTT
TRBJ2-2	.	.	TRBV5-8	CASSFYLGVNTGELFF	TGTGCCAGCAGCTTTTATCTCGGGGTTAACACCGGGGAGCTGTTTTTT
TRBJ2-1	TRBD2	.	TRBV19	CASRPPLAGAYNEQFF	TGTGCCAGTAGACCCCCCCTAGCGGGGGCCTACAATGAGCAGTTCTTC
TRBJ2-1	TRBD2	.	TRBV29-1	CSVEDPGRNEQFF	TGCAGCGTTGAAGACCCCGGGAGGAATGAGCAGTTCTTC
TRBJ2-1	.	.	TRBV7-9	CASSLGLGVAYNEQFF	TGTGCCAGCAGCTTAGGGTTAGGGGTTGCCTACAATGAGCAGTTCTTC
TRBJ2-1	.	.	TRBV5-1	CASSLDVGRQFF	TGCGCCAGCAGCTTGGATGTAGGTCGGCAGTTCTTC
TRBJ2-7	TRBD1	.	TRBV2	CASGQDSYEQYF	TGTGCCAGCGGACAGGACTCCTACGAGCAGTACTTC
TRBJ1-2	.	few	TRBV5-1	CASSTVFNYGYTF	TGCGCCAGCAGTACGGTTTTTAACTATGGCTACACCTTC
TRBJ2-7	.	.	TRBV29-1	CSVEGQRGYEQYF	TGCAGCGTTGAGGGCCAGAGGGGCTACGAGCAGTACTTC
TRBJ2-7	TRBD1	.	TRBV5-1	CASSSGQQISYEQYF	TGCGCCAGCAGCTCGGGACAGCAAATCTCCTACGAGCAGTACTTC
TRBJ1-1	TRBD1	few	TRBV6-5	CASSPDLTGRAFF	TGTGCCAGCAGCCCCGATCTGACAGGGAGAGCTTTCTTT
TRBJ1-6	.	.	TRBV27	CASSLSGPAYNSPLHF	TGTGCCAGCAGTTTATCAGGACCTGCCTATAATTCACCCCTCCACTTT
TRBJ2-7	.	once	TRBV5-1	CASSSTPGFYEQYF	TGCGCCAGCAGCTCAACCCCAGGGTTCTACGAGCAGTACTTC
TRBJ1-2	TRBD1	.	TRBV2	CASLRDRVSGYGYTF	TGTGCCAGCCTCCGGGACAGGGTATCGGGCTATGGCTACACCTTC
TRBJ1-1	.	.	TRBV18	CASSPGRNTEAFF	TGTGCCAGCTCACCAGGGAGGAACACTGAAGCTTTCTTT
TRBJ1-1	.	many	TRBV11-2	CASTIPGGYTEAFF	TGTGCCAGCACCATCCCCGGCGGGTACACTGAAGCTTTCTTT
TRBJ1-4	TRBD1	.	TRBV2	CASKGGQGMNEKLFF	TGTGCCAGCAAGGGGGGACAGGGTATGAATGAAAAACTGTTTTTT
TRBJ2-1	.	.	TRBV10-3	CAISESTAGAGEQFF	TGTGCCATCAGTGAATCGACGGCGGGGGCAGGGGAGCAGTTCTTC
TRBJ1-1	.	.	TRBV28	CASSLRQEAFF	TGTGCCAGCAGTCTGCGCCAAGAAGCTTTCTTT
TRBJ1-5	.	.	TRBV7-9	CASSKSGTLNQPQHF	TGTGCCAGCAGCAAGTCCGGGACTTTGAATCAGCCCCAGCATTTT
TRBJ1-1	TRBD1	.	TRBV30	CAWNILTGAEAFF	TGTGCCTGGAATATTTTGACAGGGGCCGAAGCTTTCTTT
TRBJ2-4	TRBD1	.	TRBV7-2	CASSTDRGLDIQYF	TGTGCCAGCAGCACGGACAGGGGTTTGGACATTCAGTACTTC
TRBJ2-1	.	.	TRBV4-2	CASSQVNGPGNEQFF	TGTGCCAGCAGCCAAGTCAACGGGCCGGGCAATGAGCAGTTCTTC
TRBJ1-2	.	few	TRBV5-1	CASSPELTANYGYTF	TGCGCCAGCAGCCCCGAATTGACAGCTAACTATGGCTACACCTTC
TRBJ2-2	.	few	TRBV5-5	CASSATGELFF	TGTGCCAGCAGCGCGACAGGGGAGCTGTTTTTT